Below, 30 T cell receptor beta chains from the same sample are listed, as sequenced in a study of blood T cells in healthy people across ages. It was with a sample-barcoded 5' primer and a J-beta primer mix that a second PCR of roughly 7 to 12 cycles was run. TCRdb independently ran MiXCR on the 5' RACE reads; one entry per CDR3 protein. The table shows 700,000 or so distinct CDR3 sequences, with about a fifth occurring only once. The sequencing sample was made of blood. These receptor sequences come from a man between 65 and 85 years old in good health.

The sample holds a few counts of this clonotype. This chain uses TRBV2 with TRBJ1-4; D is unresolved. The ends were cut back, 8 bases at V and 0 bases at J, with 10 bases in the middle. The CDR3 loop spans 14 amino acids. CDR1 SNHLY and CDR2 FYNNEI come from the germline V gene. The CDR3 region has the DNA TGTGCCAGCGACGGCGGGGCAACTAATGAAAAACTGTTTTTT. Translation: CASDGGATNEKLFF.

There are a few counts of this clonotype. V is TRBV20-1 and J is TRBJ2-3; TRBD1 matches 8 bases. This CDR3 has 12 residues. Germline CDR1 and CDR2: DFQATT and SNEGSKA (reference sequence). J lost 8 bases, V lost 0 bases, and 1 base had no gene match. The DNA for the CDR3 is TGCAGTGCTAGAGACACAGGGGGTACGCAGTATTTT. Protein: CSARDTGGTQYF.

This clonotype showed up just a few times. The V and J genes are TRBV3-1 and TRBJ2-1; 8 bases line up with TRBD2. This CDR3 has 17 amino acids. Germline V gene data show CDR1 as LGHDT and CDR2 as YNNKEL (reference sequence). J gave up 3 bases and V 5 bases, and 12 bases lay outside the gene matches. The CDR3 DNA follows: TGTGCCAGCAGCTCCAATACTCGCGGGGGGAGCTACAATGAGCAGTTCTTC. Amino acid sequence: CASSSNTRGGSYNEQFF.

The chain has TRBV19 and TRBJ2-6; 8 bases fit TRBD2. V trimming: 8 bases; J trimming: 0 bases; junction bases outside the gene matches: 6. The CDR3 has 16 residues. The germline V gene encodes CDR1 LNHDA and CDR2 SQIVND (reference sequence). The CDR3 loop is CASLAGRYSGANVLTF. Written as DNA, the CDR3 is TGTGCCAGTTTAGCGGGGCGATACTCTGGGGCCAACGTCCTGACTTTC.

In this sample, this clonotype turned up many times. In DNA, the CDR3 is TGTGCCAGCAGCCGCGGGACTAGCCGAGAGACCCAGTACTTC. Translation gives CASSRGTSRETQYF. The chain combines TRBV27 with TRBJ2-5; 9 bases align to TRBD2. V lost 6 bases to trimming and J lost 4 bases; unmatched junction nucleotides: 6. This CDR3 spans 14 amino acids. CDR1 is MNHEY and CDR2 is SMNVEV in the germline V gene (reference sequence).

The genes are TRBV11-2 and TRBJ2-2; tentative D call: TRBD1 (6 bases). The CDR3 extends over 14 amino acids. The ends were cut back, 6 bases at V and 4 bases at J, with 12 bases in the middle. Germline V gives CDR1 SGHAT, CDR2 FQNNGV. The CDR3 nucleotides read TGTGCCAGCAGGGGGACCAGGGGCACCGGGGAGCTGTTTTTT. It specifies CASRGTRGTGELFF.

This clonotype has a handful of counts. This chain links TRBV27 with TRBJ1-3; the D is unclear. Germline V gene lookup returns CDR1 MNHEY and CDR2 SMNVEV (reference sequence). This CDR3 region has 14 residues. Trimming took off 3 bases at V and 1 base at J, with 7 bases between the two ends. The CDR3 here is CASSLLASGNTIYF. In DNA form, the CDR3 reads TGTGCCAGCAGTTTGCTAGCGTCTGGAAACACCATATATTTT.

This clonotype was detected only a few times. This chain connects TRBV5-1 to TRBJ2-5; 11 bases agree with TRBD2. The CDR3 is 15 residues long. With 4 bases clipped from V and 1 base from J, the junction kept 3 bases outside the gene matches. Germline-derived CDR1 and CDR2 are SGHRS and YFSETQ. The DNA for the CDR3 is TGCGCCAGCAGCACACTAGCGGGGGTCCAAGAGACCCAGTACTTC. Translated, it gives CASSTLAGVQETQYF.

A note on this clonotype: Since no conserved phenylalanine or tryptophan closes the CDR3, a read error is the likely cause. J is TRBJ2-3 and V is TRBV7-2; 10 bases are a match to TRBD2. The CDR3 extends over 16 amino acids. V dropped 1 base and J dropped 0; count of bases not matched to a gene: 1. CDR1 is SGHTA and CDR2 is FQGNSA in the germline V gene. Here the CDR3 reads CASSLELAGSTDTQYL. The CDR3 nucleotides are TGTGCCAGCAGCTTAGAACTAGCGGGGAGCACAGATACGCAGTATCTT.

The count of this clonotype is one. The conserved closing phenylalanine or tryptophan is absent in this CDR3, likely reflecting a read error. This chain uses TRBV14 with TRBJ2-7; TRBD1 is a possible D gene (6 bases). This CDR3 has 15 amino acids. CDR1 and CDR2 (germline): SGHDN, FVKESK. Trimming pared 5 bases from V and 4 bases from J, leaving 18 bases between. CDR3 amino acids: CASSGTGIYTYEQYL. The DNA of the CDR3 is TGTGCCAGCAGCGGCACAGGGATATATACTTACGAGCAGTACCTC.

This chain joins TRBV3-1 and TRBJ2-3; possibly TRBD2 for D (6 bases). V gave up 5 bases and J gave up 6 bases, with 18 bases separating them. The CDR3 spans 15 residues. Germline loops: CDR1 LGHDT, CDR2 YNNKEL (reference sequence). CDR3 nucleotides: TGTGCCAGCAGCGACGCGGCGGGATTTTCTGATACGCAGTATTTT. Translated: CASSDAAGFSDTQYF.

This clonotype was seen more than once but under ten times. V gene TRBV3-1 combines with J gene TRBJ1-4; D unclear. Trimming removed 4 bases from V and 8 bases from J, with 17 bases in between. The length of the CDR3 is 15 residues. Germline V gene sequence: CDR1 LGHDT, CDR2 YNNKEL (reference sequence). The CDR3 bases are TGTGCCAGCAGCCCCCGAGGGCCAGACGCGGAAAAACTGTTTTTT. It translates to CASSPRGPDAEKLFF.

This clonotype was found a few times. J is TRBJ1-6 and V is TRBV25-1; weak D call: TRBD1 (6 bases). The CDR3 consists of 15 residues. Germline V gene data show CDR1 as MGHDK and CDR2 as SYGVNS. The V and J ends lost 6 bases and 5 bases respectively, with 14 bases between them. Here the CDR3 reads CASRQSGTNNSPLHF. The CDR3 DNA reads TGTGCCAGCAGGCAATCCGGGACAAATAATTCACCCCTCCACTTT.

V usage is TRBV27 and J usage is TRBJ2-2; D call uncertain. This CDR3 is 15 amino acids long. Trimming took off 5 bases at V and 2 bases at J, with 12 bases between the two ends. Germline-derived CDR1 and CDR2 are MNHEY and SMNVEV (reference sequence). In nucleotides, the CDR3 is TGTGCCAGCAGTCACAGTTTCGGTAACACCGGGGAGCTGTTTTTT. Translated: CASSHSFGNTGELFF.

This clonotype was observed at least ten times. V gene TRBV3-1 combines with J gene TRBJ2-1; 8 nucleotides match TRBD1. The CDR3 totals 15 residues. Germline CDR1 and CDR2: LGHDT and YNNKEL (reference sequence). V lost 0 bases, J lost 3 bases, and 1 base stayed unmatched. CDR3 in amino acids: CASSQETGVYNEQFF. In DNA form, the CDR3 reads TGTGCCAGCAGCCAAGAGACAGGGGTCTACAATGAGCAGTTCTTC.

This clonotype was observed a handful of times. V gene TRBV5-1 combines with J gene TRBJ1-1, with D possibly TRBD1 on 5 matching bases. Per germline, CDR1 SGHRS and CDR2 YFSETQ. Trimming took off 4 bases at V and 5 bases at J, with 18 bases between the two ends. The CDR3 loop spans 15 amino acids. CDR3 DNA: TGCGCCAGCAGCCCGTCAAGTTCGACAGAGACTGAAGCTTTCTTT. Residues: CASSPSSSTETEAFF.

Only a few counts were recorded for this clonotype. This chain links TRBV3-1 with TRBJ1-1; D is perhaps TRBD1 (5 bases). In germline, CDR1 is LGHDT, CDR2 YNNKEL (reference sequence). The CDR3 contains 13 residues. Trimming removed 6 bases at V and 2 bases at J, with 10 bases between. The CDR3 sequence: CASRGDGNTEAFF. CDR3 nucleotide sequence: TGTGCCAGCAGGGGGGACGGAAACACTGAAGCTTTCTTT.

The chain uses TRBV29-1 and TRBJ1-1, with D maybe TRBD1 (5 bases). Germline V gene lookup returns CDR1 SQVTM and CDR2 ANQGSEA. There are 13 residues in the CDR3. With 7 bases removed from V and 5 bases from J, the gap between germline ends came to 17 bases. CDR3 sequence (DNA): TGCAGCGCTGGGCCCACCGGGGCTACTGAAGCTTTCTTT. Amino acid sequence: CSAGPTGATEAFF.

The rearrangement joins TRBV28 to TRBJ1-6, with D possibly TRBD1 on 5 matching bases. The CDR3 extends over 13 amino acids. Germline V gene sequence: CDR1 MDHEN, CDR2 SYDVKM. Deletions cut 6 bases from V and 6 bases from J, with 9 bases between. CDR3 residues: CASRTDLNSPLHF. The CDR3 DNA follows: TGTGCCAGCAGGACAGATCTTAATTCACCCCTCCACTTT. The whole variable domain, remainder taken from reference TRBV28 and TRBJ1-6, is DVKVTQSSRYLVKRTGEKVFLECVQDMDHENMFWYRQDPGLGLRLIYFSYDVKMKEKGDIPEGYSVSREKKERFSLILESASTNQTSMYLCASRTDLNSPLHFGNGTRLTVT.

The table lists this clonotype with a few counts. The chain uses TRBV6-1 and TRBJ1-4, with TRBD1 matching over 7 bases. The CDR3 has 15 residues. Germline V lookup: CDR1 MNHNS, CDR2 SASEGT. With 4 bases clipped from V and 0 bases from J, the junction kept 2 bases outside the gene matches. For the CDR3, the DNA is TGTGCCAGCAGTGGGACAGGAACAACTAATGAAAAACTGTTTTTT. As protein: CASSGTGTTNEKLFF.

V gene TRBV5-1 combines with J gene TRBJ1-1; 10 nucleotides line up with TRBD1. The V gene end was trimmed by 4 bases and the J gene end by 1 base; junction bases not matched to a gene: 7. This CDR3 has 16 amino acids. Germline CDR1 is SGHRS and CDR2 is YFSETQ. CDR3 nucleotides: TGCGCCAGCAGCGTGTTGACAGGGGGCCAGAACACTGAAGCTTTCTTT. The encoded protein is CASSVLTGGQNTEAFF.

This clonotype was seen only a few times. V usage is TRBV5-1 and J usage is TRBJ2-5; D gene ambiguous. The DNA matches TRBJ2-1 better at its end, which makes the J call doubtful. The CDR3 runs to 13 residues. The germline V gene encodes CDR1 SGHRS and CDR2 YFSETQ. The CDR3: CASSLDSFNEQFF. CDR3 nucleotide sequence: TGCGCCAGCAGCTTGGACAGTTTCAATGAGCAGTTCTTC.

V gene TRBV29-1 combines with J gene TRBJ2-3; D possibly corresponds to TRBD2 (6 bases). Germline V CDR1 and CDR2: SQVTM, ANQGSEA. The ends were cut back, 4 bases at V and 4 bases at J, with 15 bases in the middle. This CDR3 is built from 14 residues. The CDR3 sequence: CSVAGQGGSDTQYF. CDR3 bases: TGCAGCGTTGCTGGCCAGGGAGGCTCAGATACGCAGTATTTT.

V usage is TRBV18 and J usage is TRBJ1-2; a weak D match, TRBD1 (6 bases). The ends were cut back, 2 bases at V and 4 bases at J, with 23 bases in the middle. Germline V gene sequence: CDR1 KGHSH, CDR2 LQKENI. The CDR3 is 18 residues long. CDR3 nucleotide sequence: TGTGCCAGCTCACCATCTCCGCCAACAGGGAGTGTTGGCTATGGCTACACCTTC. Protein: CASSPSPPTGSVGYGYTF. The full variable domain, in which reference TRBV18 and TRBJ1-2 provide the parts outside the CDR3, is NAGVMQNPRHLVRRRGQEARLRCSPMKGHSHVYWYRQLPEEGLKFMVYLQKENIIDESGMPKERFSAEFPKEGPSILRIQQVVRGDSAAYFCASSPSPPTGSVGYGYTFGSGTRLTVV.

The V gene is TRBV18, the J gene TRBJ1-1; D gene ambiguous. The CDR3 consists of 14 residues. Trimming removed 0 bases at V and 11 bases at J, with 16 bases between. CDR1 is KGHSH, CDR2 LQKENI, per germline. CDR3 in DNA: TGTGCCAGCTCACCACCCCGACCTCTGCTGGGGGCTTTCTTT. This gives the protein CASSPPRPLLGAFF.

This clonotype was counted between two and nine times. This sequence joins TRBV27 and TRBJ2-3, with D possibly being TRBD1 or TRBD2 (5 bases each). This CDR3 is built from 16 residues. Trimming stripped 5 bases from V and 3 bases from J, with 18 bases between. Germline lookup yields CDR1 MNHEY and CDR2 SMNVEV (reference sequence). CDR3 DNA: TGTGCCAGCAGTCCACCGGGACGCAGTCCTACAGATACGCAGTATTTT. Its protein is CASSPPGRSPTDTQYF.

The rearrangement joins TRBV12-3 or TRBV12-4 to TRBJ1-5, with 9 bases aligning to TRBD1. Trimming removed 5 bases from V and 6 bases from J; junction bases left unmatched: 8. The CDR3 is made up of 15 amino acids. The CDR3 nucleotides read TGTGCCAGCAGTACGGGACAGGGCCAGGGTCAGCCCCAGCATTTT. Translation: CASSTGQGQGQPQHF.

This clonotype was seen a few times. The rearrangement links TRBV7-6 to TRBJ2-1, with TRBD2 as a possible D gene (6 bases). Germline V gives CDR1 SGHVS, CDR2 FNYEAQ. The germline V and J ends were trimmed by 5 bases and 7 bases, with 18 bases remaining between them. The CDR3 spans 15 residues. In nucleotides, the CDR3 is TGTGCCAGCAGCGATATTAGGAGGGCCCTAAATGAGCAGTTCTTC. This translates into CASSDIRRALNEQFF.

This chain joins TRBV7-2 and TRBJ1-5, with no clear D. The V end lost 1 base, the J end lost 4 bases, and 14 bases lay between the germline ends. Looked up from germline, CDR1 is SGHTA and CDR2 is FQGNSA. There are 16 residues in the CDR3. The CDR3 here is CASSLVVGEGNQPQHF. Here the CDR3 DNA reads TGTGCCAGCAGCTTAGTCGTCGGCGAGGGAAATCAGCCCCAGCATTTT.

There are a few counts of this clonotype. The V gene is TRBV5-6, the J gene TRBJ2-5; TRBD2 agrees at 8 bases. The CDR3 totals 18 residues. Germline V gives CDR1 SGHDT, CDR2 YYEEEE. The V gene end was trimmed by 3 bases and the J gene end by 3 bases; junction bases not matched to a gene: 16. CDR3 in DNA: TGTGCCAGCAGCTCCCGACCAGCGGGGGCCTTAAAGAAAGAGACCCAGTACTTC. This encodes CASSSRPAGALKKETQYF.